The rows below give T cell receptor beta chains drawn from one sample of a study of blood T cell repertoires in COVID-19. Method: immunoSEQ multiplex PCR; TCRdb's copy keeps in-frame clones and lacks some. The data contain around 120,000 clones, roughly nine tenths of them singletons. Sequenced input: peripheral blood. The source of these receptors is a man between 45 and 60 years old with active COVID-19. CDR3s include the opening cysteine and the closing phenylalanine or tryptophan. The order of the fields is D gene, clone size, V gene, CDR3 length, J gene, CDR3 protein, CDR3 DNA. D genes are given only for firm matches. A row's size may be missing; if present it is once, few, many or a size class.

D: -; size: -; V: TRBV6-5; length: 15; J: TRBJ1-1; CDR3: CASSTPGQPNTEAFF; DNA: TGTGCCAGCAGTACTCCAGGACAGCCGAACACTGAAGCTTTCTTT
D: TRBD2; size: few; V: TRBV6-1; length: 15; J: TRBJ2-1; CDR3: CASSERTSGANEQFF; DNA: TGTGCCAGCAGTGAGCGGACTAGCGGAGCCAATGAGCAGTTCTTC
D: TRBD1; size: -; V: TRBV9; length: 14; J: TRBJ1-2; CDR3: CASSAGQVNYGYTF; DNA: TGTGCCAGCAGCGCGGGACAGGTGAACTATGGCTACACCTTC
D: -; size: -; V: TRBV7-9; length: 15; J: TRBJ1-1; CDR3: CASSRRAGVDTEAFF; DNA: TGTGCCAGCAGCCGCCGGGCAGGGGTCGACACTGAAGCTTTCTTT
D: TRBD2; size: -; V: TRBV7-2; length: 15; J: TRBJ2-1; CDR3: CASSPTGTRWNEQFF; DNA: TGTGCCAGCAGCCCTACCGGGACTAGGTGGAATGAGCAGTTCTTC
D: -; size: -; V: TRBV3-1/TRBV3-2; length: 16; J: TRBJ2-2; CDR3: CASSPEFPGLTGELFF; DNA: TGTGCCAGCAGCCCGGAATTTCCAGGCTTGACCGGGGAGCTGTTTTTT
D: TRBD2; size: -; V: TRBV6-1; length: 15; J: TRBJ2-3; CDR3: CASSDLADYTDTQYF; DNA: TGTGCCAGCAGTGACCTAGCGGATTACACAGATACGCAGTATTTT
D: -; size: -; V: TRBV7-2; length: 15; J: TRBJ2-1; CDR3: CASSLVTQAYNEQFF; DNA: TGTGCCAGCAGCTTAGTGACCCAGGCGTACAATGAGCAGTTCTTC
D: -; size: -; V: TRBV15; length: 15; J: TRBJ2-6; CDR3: CATSSGGSGANVLTF; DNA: TGTGCCACCAGCAGTGGGGGGAGTGGGGCCAACGTCCTGACTTTC
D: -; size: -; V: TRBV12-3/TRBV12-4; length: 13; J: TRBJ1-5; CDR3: CASSSTENQPQHF; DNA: TGTGCCAGCAGTTCGACAGAAAATCAGCCCCAGCATTTT
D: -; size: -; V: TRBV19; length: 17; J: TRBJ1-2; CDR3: CASSIVLKGSHYHGYTF; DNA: TGTGCCAGTAGTATAGTCCTTAAGGGGTCACACTATCATGGCTACACCTTC
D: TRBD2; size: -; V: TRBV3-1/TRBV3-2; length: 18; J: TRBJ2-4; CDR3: CASSQMRLYSGRTDIQYF; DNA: TGTGCCAGCAGCCAGATGCGATTGTACAGCGGGAGGACGGACATTCAGTACTTC
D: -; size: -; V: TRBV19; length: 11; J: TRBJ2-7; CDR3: CASSIGAEQYF; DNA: TGTGCCAGTAGTATTGGGGCCGAGCAGTACTTC
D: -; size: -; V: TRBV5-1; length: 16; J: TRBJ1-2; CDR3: CASSPTTEIVNYGYTF; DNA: TGCGCCAGCAGCCCCACCACAGAGATCGTTAACTATGGCTACACCTTC
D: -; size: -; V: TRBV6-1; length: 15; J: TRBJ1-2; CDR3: CASSEFGEELRGYTF; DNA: TGTGCCAGCAGTGAATTCGGGGAGGAACTGAGGGGCTACACCTTC
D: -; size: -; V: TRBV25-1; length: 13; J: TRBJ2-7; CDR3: CASSEMTGYEQYF; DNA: TGTGCCAGCAGTGAAATGACAGGTTACGAGCAGTACTTC
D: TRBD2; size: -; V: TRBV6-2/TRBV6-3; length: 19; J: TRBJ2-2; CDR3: CASSYSIGLAGVGTGELFF; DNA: TGTGCCAGCAGTTACTCGATAGGACTAGCGGGAGTTGGCACCGGGGAGCTGTTTTTT
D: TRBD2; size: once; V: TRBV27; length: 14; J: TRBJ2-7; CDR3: CASSLGRGAYEQYF; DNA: TGTGCCAGCAGTTTAGGGCGGGGGGCCTACGAGCAGTACTTC
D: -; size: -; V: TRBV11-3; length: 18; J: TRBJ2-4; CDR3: CASSFKQGLALAKNIQYF; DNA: TGTGCCAGCAGTTTCAAACAGGGTCTGGCCCTAGCCAAAAACATTCAGTACTTC
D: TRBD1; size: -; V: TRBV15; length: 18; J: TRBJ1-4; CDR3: CATSRDGGQGALVGKLFF; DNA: TGTGCCACCAGCAGAGACGGTGGACAGGGGGCCCTAGTGGGAAAACTGTTTTTT
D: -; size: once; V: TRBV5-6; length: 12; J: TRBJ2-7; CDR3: CASSQGNYEQYF; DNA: TGTGCCAGCAGCCAGGGAAACTACGAGCAGTACTTC